This T cell receptor (beta chain) was recovered during a study of blood T cell repertoires in COVID-19. Germline V gene data show CDR1 as LGHDT and CDR2 as YNNKEL (reference sequence). The trim removed 3 bases at V and 4 bases at J, leaving 8 bases unmatched. The CDR3 covers 15 residues. TCRdb's copy holds only in-frame clones and misses some; the assay was immunoSEQ multiplex PCR. This table holds 90,000 to 150,000 clones, 65% to 80% found once. This chain uses TRBV3-1 (or the pseudogene TRBV3-2) with TRBJ2-5; 7 bases line up with TRBD2. The sample taken for sequencing was peripheral blood. The sequence was collected from a man between 50 and 59 years old with acute or convalescent COVID-19. Here the CDR3 DNA reads TGTGCCAGCAGCCATTTAACGGGGGGAGCAGAGACCCAGTACTTC. This gives the protein CASSHLTGGAETQYF.